The 21 T cell receptor beta chains given below trace back to one sample, sequenced in a study of cytomegalovirus exposure and HLA in healthy donors. PCR amplification relied on 60 Vbeta primers (plus 13 Jbeta primers). Sequencing was performed with immunoSEQ multiplex PCR; in TCRdb, only in-frame clones are kept and a portion is missing. The sample holds about 180,000 clones, less than 80% seen once. What was sequenced was PBMCs. The receptors originated from a woman between 40 and 55 years old in good health and CMV-seronegative.

This clone was observed a handful of times. The chain carries TRBV7-9 and TRBJ1-1; 8 nucleotides match TRBD1. CDR1 and CDR2 (germline): SEHNR, FQNEAQ (reference sequence). The length of the CDR3 is 15 residues. J lost 10 bases, V lost 4 bases, and 14 bases had no gene match. CDR3 coding DNA: TGTGCCAGCAGCTCGATCCTTCCTCCGCAGGGGGCAGCTTTCTTT. Translated: CASSSILPPQGAAFF.

This rearrangement joins TRBV7-9 to TRBJ2-5; possibly TRBD2 for D (6 bases). Between the trimmed V and J ends, which lost 5 bases and 9 bases, there was a span of 22 bases. The germline gives CDR1 SEHNR, CDR2 FQNEAQ (reference sequence). The CDR3 sequence is 15 residues long. Here the CDR3 DNA reads TGTGCCAGCAGCGGGATACAGACCCCCGGAGGGGCCCAGTACTTC. The encoded protein is CASSGIQTPGGAQYF.

V and J are TRBV29-1 and TRBJ1-5; D not resolved. V was clipped by 4 bases and J by 3 bases, with 7 bases between them. The CDR3 is made up of 12 amino acids. The germline V gene encodes CDR1 SQVTM and CDR2 ANQGSEA. The CDR3 region is CSVGGFNQPQHF. CDR3 coding DNA: TGCAGCGTTGGAGGGTTCAATCAGCCCCAGCATTTT.

The CDR3 coding sequence is TGTGCCTGGAAAACAGGGGGAGGCTACACCTTC. Protein sequence: CAWKTGGGYTF. J is TRBJ1-2 and V is TRBV30; TRBD1 matches 8 bases. The CDR3 loop spans 11 amino acids. V shed 4 bases and J 8 bases; nucleotides not matched to a gene: 3. Looked up from germline, CDR1 is GTSNPN and CDR2 is SVGIG (reference sequence).

The chain links TRBV14 to TRBJ1-3, with 8 bases that match TRBD1. CDR1 and CDR2 from the germline V gene are SGHDN and FVKESK. This CDR3 has 16 residues. Trimming cost V 2 bases and J 0 bases; bases outside gene matches: 3. Here the CDR3 reads CASSQRTGFSGNTIYF. CDR3 in DNA: TGTGCCAGCAGCCAAAGGACAGGGTTCTCTGGAAACACCATATATTTT.

This clone was seen once. The genes are TRBV30 and TRBJ2-5; D is possibly TRBD1 (6 bases). Trimming cost V 3 bases and J 1 base, with 15 bases left between them. The CDR3 sequence is 15 residues long. CDR1 and CDR2 from the germline V gene are GTSNPN and SVGIG (reference sequence). The CDR3 DNA follows: TGTGCCTGGAGAGACCAGGACAGCCCCCAAGAGACCCAGTACTTC. Translating gives CAWRDQDSPQETQYF.

This clone was seen a handful of times. The chain links TRBV6-1 to TRBJ2-2; maybe TRBD2 (5 bases). CDR3 length equals 15 residues. Trimming took 4 bases from V and 0 from J, leaving 9 bases between them. Looked up from germline, CDR1 is MNHNS and CDR2 is SASEGT. CDR3 nucleotides: TGTGCCAGCAGTGTGGGGAGCCCGAACACCGGGGAGCTGTTTTTT. Its protein product is CASSVGSPNTGELFF.

V usage is TRBV13 and J usage is TRBJ1-1; D gene uncertain. The V and J ends lost 0 bases and 9 bases respectively, with 17 bases between them. The CDR3 is made up of 15 amino acids. Germline CDR1 and CDR2: PRHDT and FYEKMQ (reference sequence). The CDR3 DNA reads TGTGCCAGCAGCTTAGGGGTAGGGAGTATGGGGAAAGCTTTCTTT. This encodes CASSLGVGSMGKAFF. Variable domain in full (rest from reference TRBV13 and TRBJ1-1): AAGVIQSPRHLIKEKRETATLKCYPIPRHDTVYWYQQGPGQDPQFLISFYEKMQSDKGSIPDRFSAQQFSDYHSELNMSSLELGDSALYFCASSLGVGSMGKAFFGQGTRLTVV.

This chain connects TRBV29-1 to TRBJ1-1; D is unresolved. Germline V CDR1 and CDR2: SQVTM, ANQGSEA. V was clipped by 6 bases and J by 6 bases, with 14 bases between them. The CDR3 is 12 residues long. The CDR3 sequence is CSVSVGSAEAFF. In DNA, the CDR3 is TGCAGCGTGTCAGTGGGCTCGGCTGAAGCTTTCTTT.

The chain combines TRBV30 with TRBJ1-2; D may be TRBD1 (6 bases). This CDR3 has 14 residues. V dropped 0 bases and J dropped 8 bases, with 16 bases sitting between them. Germline CDR1 is GTSNPN and CDR2 is SVGIG (reference sequence). The CDR3 DNA reads TGTGCCTGGAGTGTAGGTGGGGGGGCTGGAGGCTACACCTTC. Amino acid sequence: CAWSVGGGAGGYTF.

The gene calls are TRBV27 and TRBJ2-5; 7 bases line up with TRBD1. The CDR3 runs 16 residues. Germline values: CDR1 MNHEY, CDR2 SMNVEV (reference sequence). Trimming took 5 bases from V and 5 from J; bases not matched to a gene: 14. The CDR3 region has the DNA TGTGCCAGCAGTCGAGGACAGGTTCAGACTGGGGAGACCCAGTACTTC. Protein product: CASSRGQVQTGETQYF.

The CDR3 here is CASIDRGPNGYTF. For the CDR3, the DNA is TGTGCCAGTATCGACAGGGGGCCGAACGGCTACACCTTC. The chain couples TRBV19 to TRBJ1-2; 10 bases map to TRBD1. J gave up 8 bases and V 7 bases, and 7 bases lay outside the gene matches. Germline V gene sequence: CDR1 LNHDA, CDR2 SQIVND (reference sequence). The CDR3 totals 13 residues.

Note on this clone: Other DNA variants within this sample encode the same CDR3. V is TRBV6-5 and J is TRBJ1-2, with unresolved D. Looked up from germline, CDR1 is MNHEY and CDR2 is SVGAGI. The V and J ends lost 6 bases and 2 bases respectively, with 10 bases between them. The CDR3 covers 13 residues. The CDR3 region has the DNA TGTGCCAGCAGCTTGACAAGAAACTATGGCTACACCTTC. Amino acid sequence: CASSLTRNYGYTF.

V usage is TRBV7-9 and J usage is TRBJ1-4, with a weak D call TRBD1 (6 bases). The CDR3 is made up of 16 amino acids. The V end was cut by 0 bases, the J end by 3 bases, with 11 bases between. Germline CDR1 is SEHNR and CDR2 is FQNEAQ (reference sequence). The CDR3 region is CASSLASGTSNEKLFF. For the CDR3, the DNA is TGTGCCAGCAGCTTAGCGTCCGGGACATCTAATGAAAAACTGTTTTTT.

CDR3 nucleotide sequence: TGTGCCACCAACGATCTGCGGATGTCTGAAGCTTTCTTT. It is translated as CATNDLRMSEAFF. The chain is built from TRBV19 and TRBJ1-1; D remains unclear. The V end lost 10 bases, the J end lost 6 bases, and 18 bases lay between the germline ends. Germline values: CDR1 LNHDA, CDR2 SQIVND (reference sequence). The CDR3 consists of 13 residues.

The chain employs TRBV7-6 and TRBJ2-2; 8 bases fit TRBD2. The germline V gene encodes CDR1 SGHVS and CDR2 FNYEAQ. This CDR3 region has 15 residues. J gave up 5 bases and V 5 bases, and 7 bases lay outside the gene matches. CDR3 protein: CASSPGTRGTGELFF. The DNA of the CDR3 is TGTGCCAGCAGCCCCGGGACTAGGGGGACCGGGGAGCTGTTTTTT.

The chain combines TRBV13 with TRBJ1-1; 7 positions match TRBD1. Trimming removed 5 bases from V and 0 bases from J; junction bases left unmatched: 12. In germline, CDR1 is PRHDT, CDR2 FYEKMQ (reference sequence). This CDR3 is 17 amino acids long. The CDR3 loop reads CASSLRRDRWMNTEAFF. The CDR3 DNA reads TGTGCCAGCAGCCTACGCCGGGACAGATGGATGAACACTGAAGCTTTCTTT.

The chain couples TRBV7-9 to TRBJ1-5, with a tentative D call TRBD1 (5 bases). The germline V gene has CDR1 SEHNR and CDR2 FQNEAQ (reference sequence). The length of the CDR3 is 13 residues. Trimming cost V 4 bases and J 5 bases, with 9 bases left between them. The CDR3 nucleotides are TGTGCCAGCAGCTCGGGGGGGGATCAGCCCCAGCATTTT. The encoded protein is CASSSGGDQPQHF.

This sequence joins TRBV7-8 and TRBJ1-1, with 10 bases matching TRBD1. CDR3 length equals 14 residues. The V gene's germline CDR1 is SGHVS and CDR2 FQNEAQ. V was clipped by 5 bases and J by 4 bases; unmatched bases: 4. CDR3 loop: CASSLRDRGTEAFF. In DNA, the CDR3 is TGTGCCAGCAGCCTCCGGGACAGGGGCACTGAAGCTTTCTTT.

This chain joins TRBV7-2 and TRBJ2-2; D is undetermined. This CDR3 comprises 16 residues. Trimming cost V 3 bases and J 0 bases, with 11 bases left between them. Germline values: CDR1 SGHTA, CDR2 FQGNSA. For the CDR3, the DNA is TGTGCCAGCAGCTTGAATAGAATCGCGAACACCGGGGAGCTGTTTTTT. It yields the protein CASSLNRIANTGELFF.

CDR3 amino acids: CTSSPPPGRGSCEQYF. The CDR3 DNA follows: TGCACCAGCAGCCCCCCCCCTGGCAGGGGTAGCTGCGAGCAGTACTTC. The genes are TRBV1 and TRBJ2-7; TRBD1, the table's D call, lacks a check against the DNA. TRBV1 is recorded as a pseudogene. This CDR3 is 16 amino acids long.